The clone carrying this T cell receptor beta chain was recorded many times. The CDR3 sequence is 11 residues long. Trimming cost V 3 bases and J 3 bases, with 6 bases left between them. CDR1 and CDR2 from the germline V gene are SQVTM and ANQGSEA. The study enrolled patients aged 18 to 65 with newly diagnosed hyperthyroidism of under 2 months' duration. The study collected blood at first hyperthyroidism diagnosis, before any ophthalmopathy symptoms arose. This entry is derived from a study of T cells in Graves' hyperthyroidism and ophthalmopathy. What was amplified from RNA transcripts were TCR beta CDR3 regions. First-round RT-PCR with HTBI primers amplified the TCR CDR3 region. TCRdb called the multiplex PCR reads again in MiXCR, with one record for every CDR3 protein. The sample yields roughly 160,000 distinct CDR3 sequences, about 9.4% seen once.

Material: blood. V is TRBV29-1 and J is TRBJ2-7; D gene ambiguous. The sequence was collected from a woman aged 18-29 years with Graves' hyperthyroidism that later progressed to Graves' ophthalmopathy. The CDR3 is CSVESRYEQYF. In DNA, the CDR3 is TGCAGCGTTGAGTCTCGCTACGAGCAGTACTTC.